This is a list of T cell receptor beta chains from one sample in a study of blood T cells in healthy people across ages. A single record per CDR3 protein comes from TCRdb applying MiXCR to the 5' RACE reads. The table records approximately 790,000 distinct CDR3 sequences, 55% to 65% of them present only once. The sample taken for sequencing was blood. These receptors all come from a man aged 30 to 45 in good health. Each CDR3 is given with its conserved first and last residue. D genes are given only for firm matches. Only some rows state a clone size, as once, few, many or a class for expanded clones.

v_call	j_call	d_call	clone_size	cdr3_aa	cdr3_nt
TRBV7-9	TRBJ2-1	TRBD1	few	CASSSRDRGAEQFF	TGTGCCAGCAGCTCCCGGGACAGGGGTGCTGAGCAGTTCTTC
TRBV2	TRBJ1-2	NA	NA	CASPAPPGAYGYTF	TGTGCCAGCCCGGCCCCCCCAGGAGCCTATGGCTACACCTTC
TRBV6-5	TRBJ2-7	NA	few	CASSIYRDSYEQYF	TGTGCCAGCAGTATATATCGGGATTCCTACGAGCAGTACTTC
TRBV3-1	TRBJ2-6	TRBD2	NA	CASSQDRLAAVSGANVLTF	TGTGCCAGCAGCCAAGATAGACTAGCGGCGGTCTCTGGGGCCAACGTCCTGACTTTC
TRBV4-3	TRBJ2-3	NA	NA	CASSRAGRIGDTQYF	TGCGCCAGCAGCCGGGCCGGTAGAATAGGAGATACGCAGTATTTT
TRBV7-3	TRBJ2-3	NA	few	CASGRSGGSTDTQYF	TGTGCCAGCGGTCGTTCCGGGGGTAGCACAGATACGCAGTATTTT
TRBV2	TRBJ2-6	NA	NA	CASAPGRLSGANVLTF	TGTGCCAGCGCACCGGGACGGCTCTCTGGGGCCAACGTCCTGACTTTC
TRBV20-1	TRBJ2-7	TRBD2	NA	CSATSGGNEQYF	TGCAGTGCGACTAGCGGGGGTAATGAGCAGTACTTC
TRBV20-1	TRBJ1-5	TRBD1	NA	CSARADRGVQPQHF	TGCAGTGCTAGAGCGGACAGGGGAGTTCAGCCCCAGCATTTT
TRBV21-1	TRBJ2-1	NA	few	CASSATNEQFF	TGTGCCAGTTCCGCAACCAATGAGCAGTTCTTC
TRBV7-2	TRBJ2-7	TRBD2	NA	CASSLMAGRGGTYEQYF	TGTGCCAGCAGCTTGATGGCCGGTCGGGGGGGAACCTACGAGCAGTACTTC
TRBV20-1	TRBJ2-3	NA	NA	CSARGARVSTDTQYF	TGCAGTGCTAGAGGGGCTAGGGTTAGCACAGATACGCAGTATTTT
TRBV6-6	TRBJ2-1	TRBD2	NA	CASSQTAGGRAYNEQFF	TGTGCCAGCAGTCAGACTGCGGGGGGGCGGGCATACAATGAGCAGTTCTTC
TRBV12-3/TRBV12-4	TRBJ1-2	NA	NA	CASSRGSGNYGYTF	TGTGCCAGCAGCCGCGGATCGGGAAACTATGGCTACACCTTC
TRBV28	TRBJ2-7	TRBD1	NA	CASSSGQAISSYEQYF	TGTGCCAGCAGTTCGGGACAGGCTATTAGCTCCTACGAGCAGTACTTC
TRBV5-1	TRBJ2-7	NA	NA	CASRRGALVDEQYF	TGCGCCAGCAGGAGGGGGGCCTTAGTAGACGAGCAGTACTTC
TRBV9	TRBJ1-2	NA	NA	CASSVLPNGGRLNYGYTF	TGTGCCAGCAGCGTACTCCCGAATGGGGGGCGCTTGAACTATGGCTACACCTTC